This passage covers 23 T cell receptor beta chains from one sample sequenced in a study of regulatory T cells in long-lasting Graves disease. Arm-PCR of CDR3 regions with iRepertoire HTBI primers generated TCR beta libraries. TCRdb re-called the multiplex PCR reads through MiXCR, storing one row per CDR3 protein. The sample shows hundreds of thousands of distinct CDR3 sequences, 15% to 17% of them seen only once. Documented time point: newly diagnosed GD, antithyroid drugs for less than 3 months. PBMC-derived RNA was used for the TCR library. The source was peripheral blood mononuclear cells (PBMCs), collected at new diagnosis, from a patient treated with antithyroid drugs. The receptors were sampled from a female donor with Graves disease.

This clonotype was detected ten times or more. This sequence joins TRBV20-1 and TRBJ2-1; 11 positions agree with TRBD1. The V segment lost 8 bases and the J segment 6 bases; nucleotides outside the gene matches: 6. The CDR3 totals 13 residues. Germline assignment: CDR1 DFQATT and CDR2 SNEGSKA (reference sequence). The chain's CDR3 is CSWTGGRSNEQFF. The CDR3 nucleotides are TGCAGTTGGACAGGGGGCAGGAGCAATGAGCAGTTCTTC.

Only a few counts were recorded for this clonotype. Possible read error: a much larger clone is one base away. This chain joins TRBV3-1 and TRBJ2-1, with 8 positions matching TRBD2. V shed 3 bases and J 6 bases; nucleotides not matched to a gene: 13. The germline V gene encodes CDR1 LGHDT and CDR2 YNNKEL (reference sequence). The CDR3 runs to 17 residues. CDR3 protein: CASSQRRTSRGSNEQFF. The CDR3 coding sequence is TGTGCCAGCAGCCAGAGACGGACTAGCAGGGGTTCCAATGAGCAGTTCTTC.

This clonotype was detected many times. The CDR3 coding sequence is TGTGCCAGCAGTTTAGGCGGGCCTCGCTACGAGCAGTACTTC. This encodes CASSLGGPRYEQYF. The chain recombines TRBV27 with TRBJ2-7; TRBD2 might be the D (5 bases). CDR1 and CDR2 (germline): MNHEY, SMNVEV (reference sequence). V gave up 2 bases and J gave up 3 bases, with 11 bases separating them. The CDR3 length is 14 residues.

The chain uses TRBV9 and TRBJ1-1; D remains ambiguous. Trimming removed 1 base from V and 0 bases from J, with 4 bases in between. This CDR3 has 13 amino acids. CDR1 is SGDLS and CDR2 is YYNGEE in the germline V gene. CDR3 bases: TGTGCCAGCAGCGTAACGGTGAACACTGAAGCTTTCTTT. Its translation is CASSVTVNTEAFF.

This clonotype was counted many times. The chain couples TRBV6-5 to TRBJ2-1, with TRBD1 matching 10 bases. The germline gives CDR1 MNHEY, CDR2 SVGAGI. This CDR3 contains 17 residues. Losses at the gene ends were 2 bases for V and 3 bases for J; bases not matched to a gene: 7. CDR3 protein: CASSYPPTGGYYNEQFF. Here the CDR3 DNA reads TGTGCCAGCAGTTACCCCCCGACAGGGGGCTACTACAATGAGCAGTTCTTC.

This clonotype was seen at least ten times. This sequence may be a read error, since a much larger clone differs from it by one base. The chain recombines TRBV20-1 with TRBJ1-1; TRBD1 aligns across 8 bases. This CDR3 spans 12 amino acids. Germline CDR1 DFQATT, CDR2 SNEGSKA (reference sequence). The chain's CDR3 is CSASPGQGEASF. CDR3 DNA sequence: TGCAGTGCTAGCCCCGGACAGGGTGAAGCTTCCTTT.

This clonotype was picked up many times. For the CDR3, the DNA is TGTGCCAGCAGCCAAACGGGAGGGCCAGGTACGCAGTATTTT. Protein sequence: CASSQTGGPGTQYF. J is TRBJ2-3 and V is TRBV3-1; 8 bases match TRBD2. CDR1 LGHDT and CDR2 YNNKEL come from the germline V gene (reference sequence). The CDR3 extends over 14 amino acids. V lost 2 bases, J lost 8 bases, and 6 bases stayed unmatched.

This clonotype was seen at least ten times. The chain employs TRBV18 and TRBJ2-5; no clear D. Germline loops: CDR1 KGHSH, CDR2 LQKENI. This CDR3 region has 15 residues. The V end lost 6 bases, the J end lost 1 base, and 15 bases lay between the germline ends. CDR3 coding DNA: TGTGCCAGCTCCTCTACCCCGGACGGCCAAGAGACCCAGTACTTC. Protein: CASSSTPDGQETQYF. Variable domain in full (rest from reference TRBV18 and TRBJ2-5): NAGVMQNPRHLVRRRGQEARLRCSPMKGHSHVYWYRQLPEEGLKFMVYLQKENIIDESGMPKERFSAEFPKEGPSILRIQQVVRGDSAAYFCASSSTPDGQETQYFGPGTRLLVL.

This clonotype was recorded many times. V is TRBV2 and J is TRBJ1-2, with unresolved D. Trimming cost V 3 bases and J 2 bases, with 10 bases left between them. The CDR3 contains 14 residues. The germline CDR1 and CDR2 sequences are SNHLY and FYNNEI. As DNA, the CDR3 is TGTGCCAGCAGTGATAACTGGGCCAACTATGGCTACACCTTC. This gives the protein CASSDNWANYGYTF.

This clonotype was recorded many times. The J gene is TRBJ1-2, the V gene TRBV7-9, with 8 bases identical to TRBD1. The trim removed 6 bases at V and 7 bases at J, leaving 10 bases unmatched. The CDR3 sequence is 14 residues long. Germline loops: CDR1 SEHNR, CDR2 FQNEAQ (reference sequence). In DNA form, the CDR3 reads TGTGCCAGCAGTTTGGACAGGGTTTTGGGTGGCTACACCTTC. Protein product: CASSLDRVLGGYTF.

This clonotype was counted at least ten times. This chain joins TRBV27 and TRBJ2-3, with D maybe TRBD1 (6 bases). CDR1 is MNHEY, CDR2 SMNVEV, per germline (reference sequence). The length of the CDR3 is 18 residues. V was clipped by 5 bases and J by 6 bases, with 27 bases between them. CDR3 amino acids: CASSPFPDRMPPMDTQYF. The DNA for the CDR3 is TGTGCCAGCAGTCCCTTTCCGGACAGAATGCCGCCAATGGATACGCAGTATTTT.

This clonotype has ten or more counts. The rearrangement uses TRBV12-3 or TRBV12-4 and TRBJ1-4, with TRBD1 identical over 9 bases. V was pared by 4 bases and J by 6 bases, with 3 bases of the junction left unmatched. The CDR3 sequence is 14 residues long. The CDR3 DNA follows: TGTGCCAGCAGTTCGGGACAGGGTTATGAAAAACTGTTTTTT. Protein: CASSSGQGYEKLFF.

This clonotype was seen at least ten times. This chain links TRBV11-2 with TRBJ1-1; D possibly corresponds to TRBD1 (5 bases). V gave up 0 bases and J gave up 1 base, with 9 bases separating them. Looked up from germline, CDR1 is SGHAT and CDR2 is FQNNGV. This CDR3 is 15 amino acids long. CDR3 sequence reads: CASSLDRTGNTEAFF. The CDR3 DNA sequence: TGTGCCAGCAGCTTAGATCGCACAGGGAACACTGAAGCTTTCTTT.

This clonotype has a count of ten or more. One junction end disagrees with the germline gene, perhaps due to a read error. CDR3 in amino acids: CASSLVGRRAFF. The CDR3 DNA is TGTGCCAGCAGCTTGGTGGGTCGGAGAGCTTTCTTT. The chain employs TRBV5-1 and TRBJ1-1; D ambiguous. Germline assignment: CDR1 SGHRS and CDR2 YFSETQ. The CDR3 totals 12 residues.

This clonotype has ten or more counts. This sequence joins TRBV28 and TRBJ1-4; D is possibly TRBD1 (5 bases). The V gene's germline CDR1 is MDHEN and CDR2 SYDVKM. The CDR3 is made up of 15 amino acids. Trimming took 3 bases from V and 7 from J, leaving 15 bases between them. The CDR3: CASSLVGGGSEKLFF. DNA for the CDR3: TGTGCCAGCAGTTTGGTGGGGGGAGGCAGTGAAAAACTGTTTTTT.

This clonotype was detected a few times. Here the CDR3 DNA reads TGTGCCAGCAGTTTAGCTCCAGGAAGATACAATGAGCAGTTCTTC. Its protein product is CASSLAPGRYNEQFF. The chain has TRBV12-3 or TRBV12-4 and TRBJ2-1; D is ambiguous. The CDR3 totals 15 residues. V was trimmed by 0 bases and J by 4 bases, leaving 10 bases between them.

This clonotype was counted ten times or more. The V gene is TRBV9, the J gene TRBJ2-1; TRBD1 aligns across 8 bases. Trimming took 3 bases from V and 9 from J; bases not matched to a gene: 5. The CDR3 has 13 residues. Germline CDR1 and CDR2: SGDLS and YYNGEE. The CDR3 loop reads CASSAGQGSEQFF. The CDR3 DNA reads as TGTGCCAGCAGCGCCGGACAGGGCAGTGAGCAGTTCTTC.

This clonotype showed up many times. The chain combines TRBV12-3 or TRBV12-4 with TRBJ2-7, with 8 bases lining up with TRBD2. The CDR3 spans 16 residues. The V segment lost 5 bases and the J segment 4 bases; nucleotides outside the gene matches: 13. CDR3 protein: CASSLPHQREFYEQYF. The CDR3, as DNA: TGTGCCAGCAGTCTCCCCCATCAGCGGGAGTTTTACGAGCAGTACTTC.

This clonotype has ten or more counts. The chain is built from TRBV12-3 or TRBV12-4 and TRBJ1-5, with unresolved D. CDR3 size: 15 residues. V was pared by 8 bases and J by 4 bases, with 18 bases between. The CDR3 sequence: CASRWTEQINQPQHF. CDR3 DNA sequence: TGTGCCAGCCGATGGACGGAACAGATTAATCAGCCCCAGCATTTT.

This clonotype was counted many times. The J gene is TRBJ2-7, the V gene TRBV2, with TRBD2 matching 12 bases. Per the germline V gene, CDR1 is SNHLY and CDR2 is FYNNEI. There are 14 residues in the CDR3. The V segment lost 7 bases and the J segment 0 bases; nucleotides outside the gene matches: 1. The CDR3 DNA reads as TGTGCCAGCACGGGACTAGCGGGCTCCTACGAGCAGTACTTC. It encodes CASTGLAGSYEQYF.

This clonotype was observed many times. The chain carries TRBV6-1 and TRBJ2-2; 10 bases are shared with TRBD1. Losses at the gene ends were 10 bases for V and 6 bases for J; bases not matched to a gene: 8. Germline CDR1 MNHNS, CDR2 SASEGT. This CDR3 spans 14 amino acids. CDR3 DNA: TGTGCCACGGCGCCGGGACAGGGGCCCGGGGAGCTGTTTTTT. Its protein product is CATAPGQGPGELFF.

In its sample, this clonotype was seen many times. The chain recombines TRBV12-3 or TRBV12-4 with TRBJ1-5; unclear D gene. Trimming removed 3 bases from V and 0 bases from J, with 18 bases in between. The CDR3 is 18 residues long. The CDR3 region has the DNA TGTGCCAGCAGTTTCGGACCCGTGATCACTACTAGCAATCAGCCCCAGCATTTT. Translating it yields CASSFGPVITTSNQPQHF.

This clonotype was counted at least ten times. The chain is built from TRBV20-1 and TRBJ2-5, with 10 bases that match TRBD2. V gave up 3 bases and J gave up 4 bases; unmatched junction bases: 5. Germline CDR1 DFQATT, CDR2 SNEGSKA (reference sequence). This CDR3 contains 14 residues. CDR3 in amino acids: CSARGLARGETQYF. The CDR3 DNA reads as TGCAGTGCTAGGGGACTAGCGAGGGGAGAGACCCAGTACTTC.